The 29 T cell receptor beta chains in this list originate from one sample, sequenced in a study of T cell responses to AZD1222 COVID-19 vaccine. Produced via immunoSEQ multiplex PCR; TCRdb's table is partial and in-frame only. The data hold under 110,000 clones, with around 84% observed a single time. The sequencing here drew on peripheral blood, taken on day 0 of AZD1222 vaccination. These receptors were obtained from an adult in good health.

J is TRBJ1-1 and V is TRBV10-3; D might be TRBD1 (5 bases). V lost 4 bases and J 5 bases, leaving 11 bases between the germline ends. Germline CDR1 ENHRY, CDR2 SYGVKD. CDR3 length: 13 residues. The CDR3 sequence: CAISGFGGTEAFF. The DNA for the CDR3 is TGTGCCATCAGTGGGTTCGGGGGGACTGAAGCTTTCTTT.

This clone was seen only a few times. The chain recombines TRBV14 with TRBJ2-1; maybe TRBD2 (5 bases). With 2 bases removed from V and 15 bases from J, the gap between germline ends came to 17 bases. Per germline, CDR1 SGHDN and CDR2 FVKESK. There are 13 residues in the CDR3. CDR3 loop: CASSQPGIPGWFF. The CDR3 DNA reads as TGTGCCAGCAGCCAACCCGGGATCCCCGGATGGTTCTTC.

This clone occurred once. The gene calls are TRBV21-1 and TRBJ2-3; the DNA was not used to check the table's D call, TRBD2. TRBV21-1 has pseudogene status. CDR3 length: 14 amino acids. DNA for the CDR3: TGTGCCAGCAGCCTAGCGGGAAGCACAGATACGCAGTATTTT. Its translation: CASSLAGSTDTQYF.

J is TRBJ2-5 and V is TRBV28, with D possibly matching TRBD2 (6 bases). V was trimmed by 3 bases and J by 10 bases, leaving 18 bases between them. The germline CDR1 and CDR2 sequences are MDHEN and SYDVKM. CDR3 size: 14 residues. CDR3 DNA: TGTGCCAGCAGTTTTGGGACTTCTCTTGAGGACCAGTACTTC. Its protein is CASSFGTSLEDQYF.

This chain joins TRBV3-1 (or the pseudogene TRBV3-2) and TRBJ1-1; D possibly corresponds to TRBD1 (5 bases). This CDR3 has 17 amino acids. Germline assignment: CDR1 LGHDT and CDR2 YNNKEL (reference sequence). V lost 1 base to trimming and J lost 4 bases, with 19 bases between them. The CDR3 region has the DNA TGTGCCAGCAGCCAAGTTTCCCTCGGGGGTCTAGGCACTGAAGCTTTCTTT. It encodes CASSQVSLGGLGTEAFF.

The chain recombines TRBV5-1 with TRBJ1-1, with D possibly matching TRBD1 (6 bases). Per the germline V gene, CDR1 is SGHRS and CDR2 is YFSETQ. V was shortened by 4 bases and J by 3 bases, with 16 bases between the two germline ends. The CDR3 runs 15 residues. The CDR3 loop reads CASSLDPTGYTEAFF. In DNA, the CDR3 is TGCGCCAGCAGCCTGGACCCCACAGGGTACACTGAAGCTTTCTTT.

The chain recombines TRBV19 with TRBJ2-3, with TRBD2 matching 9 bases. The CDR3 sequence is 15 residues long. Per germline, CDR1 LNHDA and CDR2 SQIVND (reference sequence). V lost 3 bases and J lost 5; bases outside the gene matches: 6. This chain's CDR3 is CASSMRGAGGDTQYF. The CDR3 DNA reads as TGTGCCAGTAGTATGAGAGGAGCGGGGGGAGATACGCAGTATTTT. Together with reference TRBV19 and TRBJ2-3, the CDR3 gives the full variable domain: DGGITQSPKYLFRKEGQNVTLSCEQNLNHDAMYWYRQDPGQGLRLIYYSQIVNDFQKGDIAEGYSVSREKKESFPLTVTSAQKNPTAFYLCASSMRGAGGDTQYFGPGTRLTVL.

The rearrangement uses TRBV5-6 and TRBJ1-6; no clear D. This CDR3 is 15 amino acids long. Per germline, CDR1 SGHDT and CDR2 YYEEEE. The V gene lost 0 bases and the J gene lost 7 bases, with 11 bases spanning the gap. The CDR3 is CASSLAATGNSPLHF. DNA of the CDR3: TGTGCCAGCAGCTTGGCCGCTACGGGCAATTCACCCCTCCACTTT.

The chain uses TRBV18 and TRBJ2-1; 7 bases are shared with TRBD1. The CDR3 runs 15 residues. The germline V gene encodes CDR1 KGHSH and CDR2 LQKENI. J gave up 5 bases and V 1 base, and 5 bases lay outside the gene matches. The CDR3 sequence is CASSPRWTGHNEQFF. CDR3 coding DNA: TGTGCCAGCTCACCACGATGGACAGGCCACAATGAGCAGTTCTTC.

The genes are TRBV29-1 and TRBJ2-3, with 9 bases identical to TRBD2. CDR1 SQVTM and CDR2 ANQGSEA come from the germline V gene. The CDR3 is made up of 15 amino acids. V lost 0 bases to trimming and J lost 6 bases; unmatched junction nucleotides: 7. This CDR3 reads CSVEEGGTSLDTQYF. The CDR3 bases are TGCAGCGTTGAAGAAGGCGGGACTAGCTTGGATACGCAGTATTTT.

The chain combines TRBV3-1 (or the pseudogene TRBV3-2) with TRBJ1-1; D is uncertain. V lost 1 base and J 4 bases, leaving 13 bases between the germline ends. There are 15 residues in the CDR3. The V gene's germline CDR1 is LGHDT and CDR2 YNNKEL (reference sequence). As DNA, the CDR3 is TGTGCCAGCAGCCAAGTTATCGCTGGAAGCACTGAAGCTTTCTTT. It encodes CASSQVIAGSTEAFF.

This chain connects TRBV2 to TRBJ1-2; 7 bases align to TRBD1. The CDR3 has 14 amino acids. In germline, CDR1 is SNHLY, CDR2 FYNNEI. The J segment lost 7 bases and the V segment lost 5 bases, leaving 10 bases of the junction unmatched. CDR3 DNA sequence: TGTGCCAGCAGTCAATATACAGGGGTTGGTGGCTACACCTTC. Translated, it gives CASSQYTGVGGYTF.

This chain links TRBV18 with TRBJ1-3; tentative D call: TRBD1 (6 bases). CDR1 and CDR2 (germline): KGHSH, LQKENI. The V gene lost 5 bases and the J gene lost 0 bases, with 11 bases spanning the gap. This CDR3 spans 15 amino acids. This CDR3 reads CASSSQGNSGNTIYF. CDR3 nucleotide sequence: TGTGCCAGCTCATCCCAGGGGAACTCTGGAAACACCATATATTTT.

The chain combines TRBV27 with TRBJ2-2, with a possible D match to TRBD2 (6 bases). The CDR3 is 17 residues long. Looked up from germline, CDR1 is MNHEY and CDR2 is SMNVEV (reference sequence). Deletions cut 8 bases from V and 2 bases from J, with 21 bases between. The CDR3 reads CASRWGVSLLNTGELFF. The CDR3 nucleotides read TGTGCCAGCCGATGGGGGGTGTCCCTTCTAAACACCGGGGAGCTGTTTTTT.

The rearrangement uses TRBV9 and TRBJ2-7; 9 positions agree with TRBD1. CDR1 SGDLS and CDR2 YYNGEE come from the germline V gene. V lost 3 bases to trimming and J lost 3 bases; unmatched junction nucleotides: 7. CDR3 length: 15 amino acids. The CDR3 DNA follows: TGTGCCAGCAGCGAGGGACAGGGTGCGGGCTACGAGCAGTACTTC. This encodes CASSEGQGAGYEQYF.

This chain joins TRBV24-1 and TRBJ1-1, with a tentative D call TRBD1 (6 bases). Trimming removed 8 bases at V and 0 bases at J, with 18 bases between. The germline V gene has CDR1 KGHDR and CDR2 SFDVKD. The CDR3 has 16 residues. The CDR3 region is CATNRDKVKMNTEAFF. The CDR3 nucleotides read TGTGCCACCAACCGGGACAAGGTAAAAATGAACACTGAAGCTTTCTTT.

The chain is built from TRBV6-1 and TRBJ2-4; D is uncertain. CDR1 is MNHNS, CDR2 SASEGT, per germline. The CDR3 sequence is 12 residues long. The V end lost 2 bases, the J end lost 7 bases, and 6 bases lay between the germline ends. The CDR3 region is CASSELTNIQYF. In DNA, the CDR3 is TGTGCCAGCAGTGAATTAACGAACATTCAGTACTTC.

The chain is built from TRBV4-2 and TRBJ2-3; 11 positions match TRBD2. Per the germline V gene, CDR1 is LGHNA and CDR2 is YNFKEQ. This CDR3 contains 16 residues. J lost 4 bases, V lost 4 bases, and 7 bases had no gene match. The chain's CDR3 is CASSRSLAGGPDTQYF. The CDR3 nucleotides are TGTGCCAGCAGCCGAAGTCTAGCGGGAGGCCCAGATACGCAGTATTTT.

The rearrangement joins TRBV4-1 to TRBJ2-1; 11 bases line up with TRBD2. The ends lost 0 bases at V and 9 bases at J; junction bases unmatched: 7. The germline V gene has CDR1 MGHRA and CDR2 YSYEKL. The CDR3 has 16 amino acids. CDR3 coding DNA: TGCGCCAGCAGCCAAGATGCTAGCGGGAGGAGGGTTGAGCAGTTCTTC. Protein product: CASSQDASGRRVEQFF.

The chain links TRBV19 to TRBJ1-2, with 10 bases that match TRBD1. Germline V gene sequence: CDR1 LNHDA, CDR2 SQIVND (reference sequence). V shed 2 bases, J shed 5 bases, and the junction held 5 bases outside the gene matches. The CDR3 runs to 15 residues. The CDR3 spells CASSITTGGAYGYTF. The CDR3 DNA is TGTGCCAGTAGTATAACGACAGGGGGCGCGTATGGCTACACCTTC.

The CDR3 sequence is CASSPLDRENEKLFF. CDR3 nucleotides: TGTGCCAGTAGTCCGTTGGACAGGGAGAATGAAAAACTGTTTTTT. The chain is built from TRBV19 and TRBJ1-4, with TRBD1 matching 8 bases. Germline trimming cut 5 bases from V and 5 bases from J; bases unmatched to any gene: 7. The CDR3 runs 15 residues. Germline CDR1 and CDR2: LNHDA and SQIVND (reference sequence).

CDR3 bases: TGTGCCAGCAGTTTAATAACAGGGGGGCGGCACGAGCAGTACTTC. Residues: CASSLITGGRHEQYF. J is TRBJ2-7 and V is TRBV27, with TRBD1 identical over 8 bases. The CDR3 totals 15 residues. Germline V lookup: CDR1 MNHEY, CDR2 SMNVEV (reference sequence). After removal of 2 bases from V and 5 bases from J, the junction contained 8 bases not matched to a gene.

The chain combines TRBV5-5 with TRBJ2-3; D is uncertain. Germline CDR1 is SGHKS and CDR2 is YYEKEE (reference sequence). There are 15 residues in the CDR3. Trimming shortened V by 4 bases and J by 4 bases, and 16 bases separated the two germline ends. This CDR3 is CASSLNVGLADTQYF. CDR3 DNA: TGTGCCAGCAGCCTCAACGTGGGGTTAGCAGATACGCAGTATTTT.

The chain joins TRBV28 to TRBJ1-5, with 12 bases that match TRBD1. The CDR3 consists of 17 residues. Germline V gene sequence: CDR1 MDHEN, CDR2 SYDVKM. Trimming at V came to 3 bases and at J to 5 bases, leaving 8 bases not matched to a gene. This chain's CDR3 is CASSLGPGQGADQPQHF. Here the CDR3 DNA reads TGTGCCAGCAGTTTGGGTCCGGGACAGGGGGCCGATCAGCCCCAGCATTTT.

The CDR3 spells CASSVAPQRNYGYTF. In nucleotides, the CDR3 is TGTGCCAGCAGCGTAGCTCCCCAGCGAAACTATGGCTACACCTTC. V and J are TRBV9 and TRBJ1-2; D gene unclear. The CDR3 consists of 15 residues. Germline V gene lookup returns CDR1 SGDLS and CDR2 YYNGEE. Trimming removed 0 bases from V and 2 bases from J, with 11 bases in between.

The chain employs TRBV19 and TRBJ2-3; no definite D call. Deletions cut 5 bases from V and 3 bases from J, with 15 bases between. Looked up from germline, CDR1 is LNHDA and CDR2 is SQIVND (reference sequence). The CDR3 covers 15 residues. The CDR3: CASSWTPSRTDTQYF. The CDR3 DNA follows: TGTGCCAGTAGTTGGACCCCTTCCCGGACAGATACGCAGTATTTT.

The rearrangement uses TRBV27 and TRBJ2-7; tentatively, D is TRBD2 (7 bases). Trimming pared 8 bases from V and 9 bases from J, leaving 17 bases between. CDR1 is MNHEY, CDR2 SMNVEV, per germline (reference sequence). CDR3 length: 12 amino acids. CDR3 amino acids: CASRAGGGGQYF. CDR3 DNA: TGTGCCAGCCGGGCCGGCGGGGGCGGGCAGTACTTC.

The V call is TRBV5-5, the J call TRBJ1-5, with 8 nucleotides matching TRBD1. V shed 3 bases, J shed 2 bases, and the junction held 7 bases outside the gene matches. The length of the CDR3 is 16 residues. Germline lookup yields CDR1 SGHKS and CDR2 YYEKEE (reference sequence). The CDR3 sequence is CASSYVPGQGNQPQHF. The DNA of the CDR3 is TGTGCCAGCAGCTACGTTCCGGGACAGGGCAATCAGCCCCAGCATTTT.

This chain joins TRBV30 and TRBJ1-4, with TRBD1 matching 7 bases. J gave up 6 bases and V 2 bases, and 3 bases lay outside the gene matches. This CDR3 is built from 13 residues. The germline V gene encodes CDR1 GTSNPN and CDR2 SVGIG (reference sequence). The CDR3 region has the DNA TGTGCCTGGAGTACAGGGGCCGATGAAAAACTGTTTTTT. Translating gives CAWSTGADEKLFF.